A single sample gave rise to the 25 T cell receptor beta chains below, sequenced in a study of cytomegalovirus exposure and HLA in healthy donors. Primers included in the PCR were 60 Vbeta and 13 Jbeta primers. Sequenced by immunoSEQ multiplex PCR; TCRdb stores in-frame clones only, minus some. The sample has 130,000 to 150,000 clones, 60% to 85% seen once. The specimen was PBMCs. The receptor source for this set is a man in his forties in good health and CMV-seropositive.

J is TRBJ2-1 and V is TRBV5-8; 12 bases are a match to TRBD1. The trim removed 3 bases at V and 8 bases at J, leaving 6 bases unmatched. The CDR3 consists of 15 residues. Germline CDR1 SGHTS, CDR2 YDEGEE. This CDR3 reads CASSSGTGGRDEQFF. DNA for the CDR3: TGTGCCAGCAGCTCCGGGACAGGGGGCAGGGATGAGCAGTTCTTC.

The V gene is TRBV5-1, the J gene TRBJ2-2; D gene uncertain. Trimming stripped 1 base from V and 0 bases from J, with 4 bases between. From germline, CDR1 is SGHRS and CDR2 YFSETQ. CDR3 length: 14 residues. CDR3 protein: CASSLTANTGELFF. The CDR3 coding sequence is TGCGCCAGCAGCTTGACAGCGAACACCGGGGAGCTGTTTTTT.

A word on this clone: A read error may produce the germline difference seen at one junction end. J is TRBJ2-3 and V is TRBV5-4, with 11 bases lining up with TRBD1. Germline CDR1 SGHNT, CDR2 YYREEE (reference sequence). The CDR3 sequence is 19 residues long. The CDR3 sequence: CAGSQIGTGGGSYTDTQYF. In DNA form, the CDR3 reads TGTGCCGGCAGCCAAATTGGGACAGGGGGAGGGTCCTACACAGATACGCAGTATTTT. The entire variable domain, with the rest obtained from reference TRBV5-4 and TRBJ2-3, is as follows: ETGVTQSPTHLIKTRGQQVTLRCSSQSGHNTVSWYQQALGQGPQFIFQYYREEENGRGNFPPRFSGLQFPNYSSELNVNALELDDSALYLCAGSQIGTGGGSYTDTQYFGPGTRLTVL.

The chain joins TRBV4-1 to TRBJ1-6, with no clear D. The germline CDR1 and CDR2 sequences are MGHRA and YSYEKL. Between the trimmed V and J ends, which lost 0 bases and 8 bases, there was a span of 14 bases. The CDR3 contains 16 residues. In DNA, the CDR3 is TGCGCCAGCAGCCAAGAGGGAACGGGAGGTTATTCACCCCTCCACTTT. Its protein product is CASSQEGTGGYSPLHF.

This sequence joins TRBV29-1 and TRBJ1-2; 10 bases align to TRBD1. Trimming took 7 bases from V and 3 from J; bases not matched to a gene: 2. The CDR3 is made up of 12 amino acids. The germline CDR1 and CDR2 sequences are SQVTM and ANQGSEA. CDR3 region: CSGDRGDYGYTF. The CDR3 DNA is TGCAGCGGGGACAGGGGTGACTATGGCTACACCTTC.

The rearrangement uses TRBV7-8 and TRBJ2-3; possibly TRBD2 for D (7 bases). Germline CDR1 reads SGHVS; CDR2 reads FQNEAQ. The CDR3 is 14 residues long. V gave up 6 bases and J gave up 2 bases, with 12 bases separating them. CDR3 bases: TGTGCCAGCAGGGGGGGGCGGGACACAGATACGCAGTATTTT. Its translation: CASRGGRDTDTQYF. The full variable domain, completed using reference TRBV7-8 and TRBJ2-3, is GAGVSQSPRYKVAKRGQDVALRCDPISGHVSLFWYQQALGQGPEFLTYFQNEAQLDKSGLPSDRFFAERPEGSVSTLKIQRTQQEDSAVYLCASRGGRDTDTQYFGPGTRLTVL.

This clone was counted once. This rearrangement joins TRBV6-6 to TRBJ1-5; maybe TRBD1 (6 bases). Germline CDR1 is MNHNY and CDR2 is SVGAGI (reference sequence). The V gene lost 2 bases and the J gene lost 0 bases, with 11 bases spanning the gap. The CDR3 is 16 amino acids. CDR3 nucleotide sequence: TGTGCCAGCAGTTACGGGGCAGGGGATAGCAATCAGCCCCAGCATTTT. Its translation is CASSYGAGDSNQPQHF.

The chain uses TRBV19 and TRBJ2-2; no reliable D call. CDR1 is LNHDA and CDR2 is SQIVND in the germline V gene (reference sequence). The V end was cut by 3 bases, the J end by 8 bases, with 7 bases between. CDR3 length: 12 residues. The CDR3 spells CASSIFTGELFF. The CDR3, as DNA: TGTGCCAGTAGTATTTTCACAGGGGAGCTGTTTTTT.

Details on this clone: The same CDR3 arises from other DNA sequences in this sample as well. DNA for the CDR3: TGTGCCAGCTCACCCGCAGGGGTCGGCACTGAAGCTTTCTTT. This sequence encodes CASSPAGVGTEAFF. The rearrangement joins TRBV18 to TRBJ1-1, with D possibly TRBD1 on 6 matching bases. The CDR3 runs to 14 residues. Trimming took 3 bases from V and 4 from J, leaving 12 bases between them. The germline V gene encodes CDR1 KGHSH and CDR2 LQKENI.

The CDR3 loop reads CASSLSGTGGYEQYF. DNA for the CDR3: TGCGCCAGCAGTCTCTCCGGGACAGGGGGATACGAGCAGTACTTC. The V call is TRBV10-1, the J call TRBJ2-7, with 11 bases aligning to TRBD1. The V gene's germline CDR1 is WNHNN and CDR2 SYGVQD (reference sequence). Trimming cost V 5 bases and J 4 bases; bases outside gene matches: 7. CDR3 length: 15 amino acids.

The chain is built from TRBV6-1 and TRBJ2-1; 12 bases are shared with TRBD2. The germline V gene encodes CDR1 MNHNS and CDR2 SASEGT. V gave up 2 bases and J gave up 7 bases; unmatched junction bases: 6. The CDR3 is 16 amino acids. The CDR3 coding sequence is TGTGCCAGCAGTGAAAGCCTAGCGGGAGGGTGGAATGAGCAGTTCTTC. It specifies CASSESLAGGWNEQFF.

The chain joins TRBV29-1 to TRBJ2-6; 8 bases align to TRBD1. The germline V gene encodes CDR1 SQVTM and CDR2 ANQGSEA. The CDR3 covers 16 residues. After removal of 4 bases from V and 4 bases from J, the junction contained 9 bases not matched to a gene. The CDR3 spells CSVGWYRGNGANVLTF. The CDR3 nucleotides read TGCAGCGTTGGGTGGTACAGGGGGAACGGGGCCAACGTCCTGACTTTC.

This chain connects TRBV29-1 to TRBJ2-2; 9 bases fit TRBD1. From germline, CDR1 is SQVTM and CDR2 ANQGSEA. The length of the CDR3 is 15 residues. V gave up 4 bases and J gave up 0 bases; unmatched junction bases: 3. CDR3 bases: TGCAGCGTTGGATGGACAGGGGCGAACACCGGGGAGCTGTTTTTT. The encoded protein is CSVGWTGANTGELFF.

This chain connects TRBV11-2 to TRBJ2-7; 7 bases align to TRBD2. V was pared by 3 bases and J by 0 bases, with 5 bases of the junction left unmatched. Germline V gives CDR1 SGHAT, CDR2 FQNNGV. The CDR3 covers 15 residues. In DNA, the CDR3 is TGTGCCAGCAGCTTTGGGGGAGGGATCTCCTACGAGCAGTACTTC. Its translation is CASSFGGGISYEQYF.

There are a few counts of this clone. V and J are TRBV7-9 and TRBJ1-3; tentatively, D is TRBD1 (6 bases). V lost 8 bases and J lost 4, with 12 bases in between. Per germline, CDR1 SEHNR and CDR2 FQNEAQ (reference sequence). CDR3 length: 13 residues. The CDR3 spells CASLQGNGNTIYF. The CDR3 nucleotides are TGTGCCAGCCTGCAGGGGAACGGAAACACCATATATTTT.

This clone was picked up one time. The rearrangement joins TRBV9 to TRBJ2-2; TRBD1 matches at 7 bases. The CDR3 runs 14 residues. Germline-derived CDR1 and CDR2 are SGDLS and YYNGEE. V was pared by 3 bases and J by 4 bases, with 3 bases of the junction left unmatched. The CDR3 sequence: CASSGGQSTGELFF. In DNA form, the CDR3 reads TGTGCCAGCAGCGGGGGACAGAGCACCGGGGAGCTGTTTTTT.

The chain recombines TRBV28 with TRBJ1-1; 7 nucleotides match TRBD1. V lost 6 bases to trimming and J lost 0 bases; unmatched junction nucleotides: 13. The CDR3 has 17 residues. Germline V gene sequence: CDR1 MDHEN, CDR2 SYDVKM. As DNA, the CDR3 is TGTGCCAGCAGGCTGATACAGGGGCCGGTGCTGAACACTGAAGCTTTCTTT. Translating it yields CASRLIQGPVLNTEAFF.

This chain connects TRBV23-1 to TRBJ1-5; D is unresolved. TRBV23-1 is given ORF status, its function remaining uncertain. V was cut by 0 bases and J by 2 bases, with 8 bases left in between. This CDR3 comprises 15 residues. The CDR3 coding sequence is TGCGCCAGCAGTCAATCAAGCCAGGGCAATCAGCCCCAGCATTTT. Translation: CASSQSSQGNQPQHF.

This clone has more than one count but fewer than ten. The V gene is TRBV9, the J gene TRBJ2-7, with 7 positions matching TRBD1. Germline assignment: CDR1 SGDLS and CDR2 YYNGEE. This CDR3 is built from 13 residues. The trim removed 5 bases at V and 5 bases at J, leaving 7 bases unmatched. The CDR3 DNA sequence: TGTGCCAGCAGTCGCCTAGGGGGCCACGAGCAGTACTTC. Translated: CASSRLGGHEQYF. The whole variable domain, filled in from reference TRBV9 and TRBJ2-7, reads DSGVTQTPKHLITATGQRVTLRCSPRSGDLSVYWYQQSLDQGLQFLIQYYNGEERAKGNILERFSAQQFPDLHSELNLSSLELGDSALYFCASSRLGGHEQYFGPGTRLTVT.

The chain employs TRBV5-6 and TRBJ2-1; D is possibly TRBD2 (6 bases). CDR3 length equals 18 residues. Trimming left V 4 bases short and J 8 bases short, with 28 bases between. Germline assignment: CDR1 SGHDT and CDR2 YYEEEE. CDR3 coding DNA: TGTGCCAGCAGCGGAAGCACGGGACTCCGCCTTAGAGGGCATGAGCAGTTCTTC. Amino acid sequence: CASSGSTGLRLRGHEQFF.

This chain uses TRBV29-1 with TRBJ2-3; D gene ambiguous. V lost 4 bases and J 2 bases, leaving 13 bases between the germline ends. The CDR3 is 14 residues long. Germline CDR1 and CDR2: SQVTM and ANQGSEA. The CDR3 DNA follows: TGCAGCGTTGTTGTGGCTGAGGCCACAGATACGCAGTATTTT. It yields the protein CSVVVAEATDTQYF.

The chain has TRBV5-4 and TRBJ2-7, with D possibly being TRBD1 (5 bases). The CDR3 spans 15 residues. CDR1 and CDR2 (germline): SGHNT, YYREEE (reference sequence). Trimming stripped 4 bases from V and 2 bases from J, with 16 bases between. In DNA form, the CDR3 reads TGTGCCAGCAGCCAGCAGGGTTTTGGGGCCTACGAGCAGTACTTC. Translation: CASSQQGFGAYEQYF.

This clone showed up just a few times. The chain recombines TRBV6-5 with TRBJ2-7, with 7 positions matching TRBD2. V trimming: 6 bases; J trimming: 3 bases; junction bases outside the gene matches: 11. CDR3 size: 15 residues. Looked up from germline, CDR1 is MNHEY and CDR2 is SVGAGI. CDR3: CASRKRTGGFYEQYF. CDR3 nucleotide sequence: TGTGCCAGCAGAAAAAGGACCGGGGGGTTCTACGAGCAGTACTTC.

CDR3 bases: TGCAGCGTTCTAGGTCTTAGCGGGAGGACTTCGAGCTCCTACGAGCAGTACTTC. It yields the protein CSVLGLSGRTSSSYEQYF. The gene calls are TRBV29-1 and TRBJ2-7, with 10 bases that match TRBD2. Germline V gene sequence: CDR1 SQVTM, CDR2 ANQGSEA. CDR3 size: 18 residues. The V gene end was trimmed by 5 bases and the J gene end by 0 bases; junction bases not matched to a gene: 16.

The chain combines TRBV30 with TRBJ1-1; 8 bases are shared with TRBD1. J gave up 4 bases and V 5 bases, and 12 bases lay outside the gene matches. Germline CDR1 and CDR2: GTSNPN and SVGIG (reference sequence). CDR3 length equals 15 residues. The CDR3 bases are TGTGCCTGGGCAGATCCCCGACAGGGGAGCACTGAAGCTTTCTTT. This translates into CAWADPRQGSTEAFF.